The 20 T cell receptor beta chains reported below all come from one sample, sequenced in a study of glioma-infiltrating T cells after dendritic cell vaccination. Only in-frame clones appear in the TCRdb table, and some are missing; sequencing was by immunoSEQ multiplex PCR. Of 80,000 to 100,000 clones in the sample, approximately 80% were seen once. The time point: after dendritic cell vaccination, including at tumor progression/relapse. This sample comprised blood, obtained after dendritic cell vaccination. All receptors derive from a human donor with glioblastoma.

The chain couples TRBV14 to TRBJ2-5, with D perhaps matching TRBD2 (6 bases). The CDR3 contains 13 residues. V was cut by 3 bases and J by 6 bases, with 11 bases left in between. Germline V gene lookup returns CDR1 SGHDN and CDR2 FVKESK. In DNA form, the CDR3 reads TGTGCCAGCAGCCAGGGGGGTTCCAAGACCCAGTACTTC. This translates into CASSQGGSKTQYF.

This chain joins TRBV7-8 and TRBJ1-2; weak D call: TRBD1 (6 bases). Trimming pared 1 base from V and 9 bases from J, leaving 9 bases between. CDR3 length: 12 residues. Germline CDR1 is SGHVS and CDR2 is FQNEAQ. Here the CDR3 reads CASSLVRGSYTF. The CDR3 DNA sequence: TGTGCCAGCAGCTTAGTAAGGGGGAGCTACACCTTC.

This clone was recorded once. The gene calls are TRBV15 and TRBJ1-2; TRBD1 aligns across 9 bases. Trimming at V came to 0 bases and at J to 7 bases, leaving 6 bases not matched to a gene. The germline V gene encodes CDR1 LNHNV and CDR2 YYDKDF (reference sequence). This CDR3 region has 15 residues. The CDR3 reads CATSRERTGAGGYTF. The CDR3 DNA sequence: TGTGCCACCAGCAGAGAACGGACAGGGGCCGGTGGCTACACCTTC.

The chain uses TRBV5-1 and TRBJ2-1, with a tentative D call TRBD2 (6 bases). Germline V gives CDR1 SGHRS, CDR2 YFSETQ. V was shortened by 4 bases and J by 0 bases, with 14 bases between the two germline ends. The CDR3 has 16 amino acids. CDR3 DNA sequence: TGCGCCAGCAGCGCCGCGGGGAGAAGCTCCTACAATGAGCAGTTCTTC. Translated, it gives CASSAAGRSSYNEQFF.

This clone has only a few counts. The V call is TRBV7-6, the J call TRBJ2-2; TRBD1 matches at 8 bases. The V and J ends lost 3 bases and 2 bases, in that order; junction bases with no gene match: 8. Germline V lookup: CDR1 SGHVS, CDR2 FNYEAQ. This CDR3 region has 17 residues. In DNA form, the CDR3 reads TGTGCCAGCAGCTTGGGGTCGGGGACAGGCAACACCGGGGAGCTGTTTTTT. It yields the protein CASSLGSGTGNTGELFF.

The chain employs TRBV25-1 and TRBJ1-2, with D maybe TRBD1 (6 bases). V was shortened by 9 bases and J by 3 bases, with 14 bases between the two germline ends. The CDR3 is 13 amino acids. The germline V gene has CDR1 MGHDK and CDR2 SYGVNS. For the CDR3, the DNA is TGTGCCAGTCGGGACAACTACTACTATGGCTACACCTTC. It translates to CASRDNYYYGYTF.

This chain joins TRBV7-9 and TRBJ2-1; the match to TRBD2 covers 15 bases. CDR1 is SEHNR and CDR2 is FQNEAQ in the germline V gene (reference sequence). The junction had 5 bases not matched to a gene; V was cut back by 5 bases and J by 9 bases. There are 15 residues in the CDR3. The CDR3 sequence is CASSRTSGRASEQFF. Here the CDR3 DNA reads TGTGCCAGCAGCCGGACTAGCGGGAGGGCCAGTGAGCAGTTCTTC.

This clone was counted a few times. This rearrangement joins TRBV2 to TRBJ1-6; unclear D gene. V shed 7 bases and J shed 5 bases, with 9 bases lying between them. Germline loops: CDR1 SNHLY, CDR2 FYNNEI. This CDR3 is built from 13 residues. CDR3 nucleotide sequence: TGTGCCAGCATCGTAGCTCATAATTCACCCCTCCACTTT. Its translation is CASIVAHNSPLHF. Using reference TRBV2 and TRBJ1-6 for the parts outside the CDR3, the full variable domain is EPEVTQTPSHQVTQMGQEVILRCVPISNHLYFYWYRQILGQKVEFLVSFYNNEISEKSEIFDDQFSVERPDGSNFTLKIRSTKLEDSAMYFCASIVAHNSPLHFGNGTRLTVT.

The chain has TRBV7-9 and TRBJ2-1; tentative D call: TRBD1 (6 bases). Trimming removed 6 bases from V and 2 bases from J, with 14 bases in between. The CDR3 loop spans 15 amino acids. Germline CDR1 SEHNR, CDR2 FQNEAQ (reference sequence). The CDR3 reads CASSIRTGTYNEQFF. CDR3 sequence (DNA): TGTGCCAGCAGTATCCGCACAGGGACCTACAATGAGCAGTTCTTC.

The chain is built from TRBV5-4 and TRBJ1-1; D not certain. Trimming stripped 5 bases from V and 0 bases from J, with 8 bases between. CDR3 length: 13 amino acids. The germline V gene encodes CDR1 SGHNT and CDR2 YYREEE (reference sequence). The CDR3 DNA sequence: TGTGCCAGCAGTCCGCAGGTGAACACTGAAGCTTTCTTT. This sequence encodes CASSPQVNTEAFF.

The chain carries TRBV4-1 and TRBJ2-7, with 13 nucleotides matching TRBD2. Germline assignment: CDR1 MGHRA and CDR2 YSYEKL. This CDR3 is 17 amino acids long. With 0 bases clipped from V and 3 bases from J, the junction kept 5 bases outside the gene matches. The CDR3 DNA reads as TGCGCCAGCAGCCAAGACCCCGGGACTAGCGGGATCTACGAGCAGTACTTC. Translating it yields CASSQDPGTSGIYEQYF.

This clone was seen ten or more times. The chain couples TRBV6-6 to TRBJ1-5; maybe TRBD1 (6 bases). V was trimmed by 2 bases and J by 3 bases, leaving 11 bases between them. The CDR3 is made up of 15 amino acids. The germline CDR1 and CDR2 sequences are MNHNY and SVGAGI (reference sequence). The CDR3 DNA sequence: TGTGCCAGCAGTTACCCACAGGGAACCAATCAGCCCCAGCATTTT. The encoded protein is CASSYPQGTNQPQHF.

This clone was counted a single time. The J gene is TRBJ2-4, the V gene TRBV7-9, with 8 bases identical to TRBD1. Germline V gives CDR1 SEHNR, CDR2 FQNEAQ (reference sequence). The length of the CDR3 is 18 residues. After removal of 1 base from V and 0 bases from J, the junction contained 8 bases not matched to a gene. CDR3: CASSLGDRRTIAKNIQYF. CDR3 nucleotides: TGTGCCAGCAGCTTAGGGGACAGGAGAACGATAGCCAAAAACATTCAGTACTTC.

This clone was found a few times. V and J are TRBV19 and TRBJ1-4; D gene ambiguous. This CDR3 has 15 amino acids. V lost 4 bases and J lost 5, with 14 bases in between. Germline CDR1 reads LNHDA; CDR2 reads SQIVND (reference sequence). CDR3 nucleotide sequence: TGTGCCAGTAGTACGGCACTTTCGGGAAATGAAAAACTGTTTTTT. Protein product: CASSTALSGNEKLFF.

The chain carries TRBV27 and TRBJ2-1; TRBD2 aligns across 14 bases. This CDR3 comprises 15 residues. With V trimmed by 5 bases and J by 10 bases, 7 bases remained unmatched. The germline CDR1 and CDR2 sequences are MNHEY and SMNVEV (reference sequence). The CDR3 region is CASSPGLAGVREQFF. CDR3 DNA: TGTGCCAGCAGTCCGGGACTAGCGGGAGTAAGGGAGCAGTTCTTC.

The chain carries TRBV19 and TRBJ1-2; the match to TRBD1 covers 8 bases. The CDR3 covers 15 residues. Germline CDR1 LNHDA, CDR2 SQIVND (reference sequence). Losses at the gene ends were 4 bases for V and 2 bases for J; bases not matched to a gene: 6. The CDR3 DNA sequence: TGTGCCAGTAGTAGAGGACAGGGCGGAAACTATGGCTACACCTTC. It encodes CASSRGQGGNYGYTF.

In its sample, this clone was seen a few times. The chain is built from TRBV11-2 and TRBJ2-1, with D maybe TRBD2 (6 bases). The CDR3 is 15 residues long. CDR1 is SGHAT, CDR2 FQNNGV, per germline. V dropped 5 bases and J dropped 3 bases, with 14 bases sitting between them. The CDR3 protein is CASSLSGWDYNEQFF. CDR3 DNA sequence: TGTGCCAGCAGCCTCAGCGGGTGGGACTACAATGAGCAGTTCTTC.

The rearrangement joins TRBV5-4 to TRBJ2-5; TRBD1 agrees at 9 bases. This CDR3 is built from 15 residues. The V gene end was trimmed by 3 bases and the J gene end by 1 base; junction bases not matched to a gene: 4. Germline V gene lookup returns CDR1 SGHNT and CDR2 YYREEE (reference sequence). The CDR3 DNA reads as TGTGCCAGCAGCTCCCGACAGGGGGTCCAAGAGACCCAGTACTTC. Protein product: CASSSRQGVQETQYF.

This clone was seen once. The rearrangement links TRBV2 to TRBJ1-2; 8 nucleotides match TRBD1. Germline V CDR1 and CDR2: SNHLY, FYNNEI. V shed 6 bases, J shed 6 bases, and the junction held 9 bases outside the gene matches. The CDR3 totals 14 residues. CDR3 amino acids: CASSSTGQGDGYTF. For the CDR3, the DNA is TGTGCCAGCAGCTCAACCGGACAGGGCGATGGCTACACCTTC.

The chain combines TRBV7-9 with TRBJ2-5; D might be TRBD2 (6 bases). The CDR3 runs to 15 residues. Trimming removed 0 bases from V and 4 bases from J, with 12 bases in between. Per the germline V gene, CDR1 is SEHNR and CDR2 is FQNEAQ (reference sequence). The CDR3 region has the DNA TGTGCCAGCAGCTTAGCGGGTTGGGGAGGAGAGACCCAGTACTTC. Its protein is CASSLAGWGGETQYF.